One sample yielded the 30 T cell receptor beta chains listed below, sequenced in a study of CD8 T cells in ankylosing spondylitis. Findings and caveats of the study: Characteristic, it appeared, of ankylosing spondylitis blood was a TCR beta motif of eight highly homologous variants.

TCRdb itself ran the 5' RACE reads through MiXCR, one entry per CDR3 protein. The sample consists of a few hundred thousand distinct CDR3 sequences, 8% of them appearing once. No cognate antigen is known for these TCRs. The source material was blood, either unsorted or a sorted T cell fraction (not recorded which). The receptors stem from a male donor with ankylosing spondylitis.

This chain connects TRBV6-1 to TRBJ2-7; D is ambiguous. V lost 5 bases and J lost 8, with 22 bases in between. From germline, CDR1 is MNHNS and CDR2 SASEGT. This CDR3 has 15 residues. This CDR3 reads CASSQSRLLPTKQYF. The CDR3 DNA reads TGTGCCAGCAGTCAAAGCCGGCTATTACCGACGAAGCAGTACTTC.

This clonotype came up once. The chain couples TRBV7-9 to TRBJ2-3; D may be TRBD2 (5 bases). Trimming shortened V by 5 bases and J by 2 bases, and 20 bases separated the two germline ends. Germline lookup yields CDR1 SEHNR and CDR2 FQNEAQ (reference sequence). The CDR3 covers 17 residues. In DNA, the CDR3 is TGTGCCAGCAGCCCTTTCGGGGATTTTAGGAACACAGATACGCAGTATTTT. Translated: CASSPFGDFRNTDTQYF.

The chain uses TRBV15 and TRBJ2-7; perhaps TRBD1 as D (5 bases). The V and J ends lost 1 base and 12 bases respectively, with 19 bases between them. There are 14 residues in the CDR3. The germline gives CDR1 LNHNV, CDR2 YYDKDF (reference sequence). In DNA form, the CDR3 reads TGTGCCACCAGCAGAGCCGCAACCCAGGGCCGGCTGTACTTC. Translation: CATSRAATQGRLYF.

This clonotype has a handful of counts. The chain has TRBV27 and TRBJ1-5; tentatively, D is TRBD1 (6 bases). The CDR3 spans 14 residues. V was trimmed by 4 bases and J by 9 bases, leaving 16 bases between them. Germline V gives CDR1 MNHEY, CDR2 SMNVEV (reference sequence). CDR3 nucleotides: TGTGCCAGCAGTTCCCACAGGGCCCTTACGCCCCAGCATTTT. This sequence encodes CASSSHRALTPQHF.

This clonotype appeared a single time. One junction end does not reproduce the germline sequence, and a read error may be involved. The genes are TRBV20-1 and TRBJ2-7, with TRBD2 identical over 14 bases. This CDR3 spans 17 amino acids. CDR1 is DFQATT, CDR2 SNEGSKA, per germline (reference sequence). The CDR3, as DNA: TGCAATGCTACAGGGACTAGCGGGAGACCCAGCTCCTACGAGCAGTACTTC. Protein sequence: CNATGTSGRPSSYEQYF.

This clonotype was seen ten or more times. This chain joins TRBV12-3 or TRBV12-4 and TRBJ2-5; 9 bases are shared with TRBD2. The J segment lost 3 bases and the V segment lost 7 bases, leaving 9 bases of the junction unmatched. The CDR3 is 15 residues long. CDR3 in amino acids: CASTLRAGGEETQYF. In DNA form, the CDR3 reads TGTGCCAGCACCCTGAGGGCGGGAGGGGAAGAGACCCAGTACTTC.

The rearrangement links TRBV12-3 or TRBV12-4 to TRBJ1-1; D unclear. The length of the CDR3 is 14 residues. Trimming cost V 3 bases and J 5 bases, with 13 bases left between them. The CDR3 nucleotides are TGTGCCAGCAGTTTGGCGGGGAGGGTGACTGAAGCTTTCTTT. It translates to CASSLAGRVTEAFF.

This clonotype was recorded at least ten times. The gene calls are TRBV20-1 and TRBJ1-2, with D possibly being TRBD1 (5 bases). This CDR3 has 12 amino acids. V dropped 4 bases and J dropped 7 bases, with 13 bases sitting between them. Germline-derived CDR1 and CDR2 are DFQATT and SNEGSKA (reference sequence). CDR3 coding DNA: TGCAGTGCTAACGAAGGGGATATTGGCTACACCTTC. This translates into CSANEGDIGYTF.

V gene TRBV6-5 combines with J gene TRBJ1-5; TRBD1 agrees at 8 bases. The CDR3 has 15 amino acids. The germline V gene encodes CDR1 MNHEY and CDR2 SVGAGI. Losses at the gene ends were 1 base for V and 7 bases for J; bases not matched to a gene: 6. In DNA form, the CDR3 reads TGTGCCAGCAGTTACTTCCAGGGGGCAGGGCAGCCCCAGCATTTT. Translation: CASSYFQGAGQPQHF.

This chain connects TRBV18 to TRBJ2-2, with unresolved D. V was trimmed by 1 base and J by 3 bases, leaving 9 bases between them. The CDR3 extends over 15 amino acids. Per the germline V gene, CDR1 is KGHSH and CDR2 is LQKENI. CDR3 coding DNA: TGTGCCAGCTCACCACTTGGCAGCTACACCGGGGAGCTGTTTTTT. It specifies CASSPLGSYTGELFF.

The V and J genes are TRBV28 and TRBJ2-7; D is unclear. Trimming took off 4 bases at V and 2 bases at J, with 12 bases between the two ends. CDR1 is MDHEN and CDR2 is SYDVKM in the germline V gene. CDR3 length: 14 amino acids. Here the CDR3 reads CASSSPRFPYEQYF. The CDR3 nucleotides read TGTGCCAGCAGTTCCCCTCGATTCCCCTACGAGCAGTACTTC.

J is TRBJ2-5 and V is TRBV12-3 or TRBV12-4; perhaps TRBD1 as D (6 bases). CDR3 length equals 14 residues. Trimming took off 6 bases at V and 0 bases at J, with 11 bases between the two ends. In DNA, the CDR3 is TGTGCCAGCAGCCACGGACAGAACCAAGAGACCCAGTACTTC. It specifies CASSHGQNQETQYF.

This clonotype occurred a few times. The J gene is TRBJ2-7, the V gene TRBV7-6, with D perhaps matching TRBD2 (6 bases). V lost 3 bases to trimming and J lost 3 bases, with 9 bases between them. CDR3 length: 13 amino acids. Per germline, CDR1 SGHVS and CDR2 FNYEAQ. The CDR3 bases are TGTGCCAGCAGCTTTCGACTAGACTACGAGCAGTACTTC. Its protein product is CASSFRLDYEQYF.

This clonotype was detected a few times. The chain joins TRBV6-1 to TRBJ2-1, with 9 nucleotides matching TRBD2. CDR1 is MNHNS and CDR2 is SASEGT in the germline V gene. This CDR3 has 14 residues. The J segment lost 4 bases and the V segment lost 10 bases, leaving 8 bases of the junction unmatched. The CDR3 sequence: CATRGLAGYNEQFF. The DNA for the CDR3 is TGTGCCACCCGGGGCCTAGCGGGATACAATGAGCAGTTCTTC.

This clonotype was counted only a few times. Written as DNA, the CDR3 is TGTGCCAGCGTGGGACTAGCGGGAGATGAGCAGTTCTTC. Its translation is CASVGLAGDEQFF. The chain links TRBV4-2 to TRBJ2-1, with TRBD2 identical over 14 bases. Germline loops: CDR1 LGHNA, CDR2 YNFKEQ. V shed 8 bases and J 8 bases; nucleotides not matched to a gene: 2. CDR3 length: 13 residues.

In this sample, this clonotype turned up a few times. The chain combines TRBV27 with TRBJ2-1; perhaps TRBD2 as D (5 bases). This CDR3 is built from 13 residues. V lost 8 bases and J lost 6, with 14 bases in between. Germline CDR1 reads MNHEY; CDR2 reads SMNVEV (reference sequence). The CDR3 DNA reads TGTGCCAGCCTTGGTCCAGGAGGCAATGAGCAGTTCTTC. Residues: CASLGPGGNEQFF.

This clonotype has ten or more counts. J is TRBJ2-1 and V is TRBV29-1; no definite D call. The V gene's germline CDR1 is SQVTM and CDR2 ANQGSEA. Trimming removed 4 bases from V and 8 bases from J, with 6 bases in between. The length of the CDR3 is 10 residues. The CDR3 region has the DNA TGCAGCGTTGGGAGTCATGAGCAGTTCTTC. Protein sequence: CSVGSHEQFF.

This clonotype has just one count. The V call is TRBV11-3, the J call TRBJ2-1, with TRBD1 matching over 10 bases. The germline V gene has CDR1 SGHNT and CDR2 YENEEA. The V segment lost 5 bases and the J segment 5 bases; nucleotides outside the gene matches: 6. This CDR3 has 15 amino acids. For the CDR3, the DNA is TGTGCCAGCAGCCACAGGGACAGGGGTCACAATGAGCAGTTCTTC. The encoded protein is CASSHRDRGHNEQFF.

Only a few counts were recorded for this clonotype. The chain links TRBV20-1 to TRBJ1-2; D ambiguous. Germline V gives CDR1 DFQATT, CDR2 SNEGSKA (reference sequence). Between the trimmed V and J ends, which lost 5 bases and 4 bases, there was a span of 14 bases. The CDR3 runs to 13 residues. The CDR3 DNA reads as TGCAGTGCTCCCGAAAGACGGGGCTATGGCTACACCTTC. This sequence encodes CSAPERRGYGYTF.

This clonotype appeared many times. The chain is built from TRBV27 and TRBJ2-7; no firm D call. The CDR3 consists of 11 residues. Looked up from germline, CDR1 is MNHEY and CDR2 is SMNVEV (reference sequence). Trimming stripped 3 bases from V and 7 bases from J, with 7 bases between. CDR3: CASSFGREQYF. The CDR3 coding sequence is TGTGCCAGCAGTTTCGGGCGAGAGCAGTACTTC.

This clonotype was observed a handful of times. The chain recombines TRBV27 with TRBJ2-2; the D gene is possibly TRBD2 (5 bases). The V end was cut by 3 bases, the J end by 5 bases, with 10 bases between. The CDR3 extends over 14 amino acids. The V gene's germline CDR1 is MNHEY and CDR2 SMNVEV (reference sequence). The CDR3, as DNA: TGTGCCAGCAGTTTTGGCAGAGGGACCGGGGAGCTGTTTTTT. It translates to CASSFGRGTGELFF.

This clonotype was recorded at least ten times. The chain has TRBV27 and TRBJ2-3, with 11 bases identical to TRBD2. The CDR3 sequence is 17 residues long. CDR1 is MNHEY and CDR2 is SMNVEV in the germline V gene (reference sequence). The V segment lost 8 bases and the J segment 1 base; nucleotides outside the gene matches: 11. The CDR3 spells CASWTLAGGHRTDTQYF. For the CDR3, the DNA is TGTGCCAGCTGGACGCTAGCGGGAGGCCACCGCACAGATACGCAGTATTTT.

V and J are TRBV7-8 and TRBJ2-4; D gene unclear. Germline values: CDR1 SGHVS, CDR2 FQNEAQ. Trimming stripped 4 bases from V and 1 base from J, with 11 bases between. CDR3 length equals 15 residues. For the CDR3, the DNA is TGTGCCAGCAGCTCCAAAGATGAGGCCAAAAACATTCAGTACTTC. Translating gives CASSSKDEAKNIQYF.

Only a few counts were recorded for this clonotype. The gene calls are TRBV2 and TRBJ2-3, with D perhaps TRBD2 (5 bases). Trimming removed 2 bases from V and 0 bases from J, with 18 bases in between. The CDR3 is made up of 18 amino acids. Germline CDR1 is SNHLY and CDR2 is FYNNEI. Written as DNA, the CDR3 is TGTGCCAGCAGTGAATTAGACATGGGAGTTACTAGCACAGATACGCAGTATTTT. It yields the protein CASSELDMGVTSTDTQYF.

The J gene is TRBJ2-1, the V gene TRBV7-2; D is uncertain. This CDR3 spans 13 amino acids. V lost 0 bases, J lost 6 bases, and 6 bases lay in between. Germline-derived CDR1 and CDR2 are SGHTA and FQGNSA. The CDR3 region has the DNA TGTGCCAGCAGCTTAGCACTCCGCAATGAGCAGTTCTTC. It specifies CASSLALRNEQFF.

The chain uses TRBV7-9 and TRBJ2-1, with 15 positions matching TRBD2. The CDR3 has 16 amino acids. The V gene end was trimmed by 5 bases and the J gene end by 6 bases; junction bases not matched to a gene: 5. CDR1 and CDR2 from the germline V gene are SEHNR and FQNEAQ (reference sequence). The CDR3 sequence: CASSLWGLAGGNEQFF. The CDR3 DNA reads as TGTGCCAGCAGCCTGTGGGGACTAGCGGGAGGCAATGAGCAGTTCTTC.

The rearrangement uses TRBV5-6 and TRBJ2-7; 8 nucleotides agree with TRBD1. The germline gives CDR1 SGHDT, CDR2 YYEEEE. J lost 3 bases, V lost 4 bases, and 15 bases had no gene match. The CDR3 length is 17 residues. The CDR3 reads CASSAPQGAVRDYEQYF. The CDR3 region has the DNA TGTGCCAGCAGCGCCCCCCAGGGGGCAGTCAGGGACTACGAGCAGTACTTC.

This clonotype has only a few counts. The rearrangement joins TRBV29-1 to TRBJ2-7; TRBD1 is a possible D gene (5 bases). Germline assignment: CDR1 SQVTM and CDR2 ANQGSEA. The CDR3 contains 13 residues. Deletions cut 6 bases from V and 3 bases from J, with 15 bases between. The CDR3 region has the DNA TGCAGCGTCAGGGTAAGGGCAGACTACGAGCAGTACTTC. Its protein is CSVRVRADYEQYF.

The genes are TRBV7-9 and TRBJ2-6; D might be TRBD1 (6 bases). Germline V gene sequence: CDR1 SEHNR, CDR2 FQNEAQ (reference sequence). The CDR3 is 16 amino acids. Trimming stripped 3 bases from V and 0 bases from J, with 9 bases between. The CDR3 DNA reads as TGTGCCAGCAGCTTGGGCAGGGGCTCTGGGGCCAACGTCCTGACTTTC. Protein product: CASSLGRGSGANVLTF.

The V call is TRBV4-2, the J call TRBJ2-7; D possibly corresponds to TRBD1 (6 bases). Trimming took off 0 bases at V and 6 bases at J, with 15 bases between the two ends. The germline V gene encodes CDR1 LGHNA and CDR2 YNFKEQ. The CDR3 length is 15 residues. The CDR3 nucleotides are TGTGCCAGCAGCCAAGACGCGGTCGGCAGGGGCGAGCAGTACTTC. It yields the protein CASSQDAVGRGEQYF.